Included here is one TCR beta chain sequence, with context. The data stem from a study of T cell responses to AZD1222 COVID-19 vaccine. This table comes from immunoSEQ multiplex PCR, and its TCRdb copy is limited to in-frame clones, with some not included. The sample holds some 25,000 clones, about 88% seen once. Losses at the gene ends were 5 bases for V and 2 bases for J; bases not matched to a gene: 3. The CDR3 extends over 13 amino acids. Germline V gene sequence: CDR1 SGHVS, CDR2 FQNEAQ. This clonotype was obtained from an adult who received the AZD1222 COVID-19 vaccine. Sequences were derived from peripheral blood, sampled 28 days after the second AZD1222 dose. The V and J genes are TRBV7-8 and TRBJ2-7; 7 nucleotides align to TRBD2. The CDR3 spells CASSVGGAYEQYF. The CDR3 nucleotides are TGTGCCAGCAGCGTGGGAGGGGCCTACGAGCAGTACTTC.